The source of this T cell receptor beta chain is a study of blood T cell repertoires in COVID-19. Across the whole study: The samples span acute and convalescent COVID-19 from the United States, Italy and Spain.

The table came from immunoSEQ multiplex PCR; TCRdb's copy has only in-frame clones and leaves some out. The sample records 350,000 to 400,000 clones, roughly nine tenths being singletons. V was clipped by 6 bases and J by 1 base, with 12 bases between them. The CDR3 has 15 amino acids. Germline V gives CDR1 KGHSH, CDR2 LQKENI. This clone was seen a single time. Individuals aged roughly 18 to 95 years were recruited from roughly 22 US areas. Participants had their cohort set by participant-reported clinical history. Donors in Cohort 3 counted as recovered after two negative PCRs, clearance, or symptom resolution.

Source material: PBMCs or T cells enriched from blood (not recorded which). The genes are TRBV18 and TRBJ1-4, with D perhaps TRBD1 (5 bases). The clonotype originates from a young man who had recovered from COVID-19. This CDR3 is CASSSGIGTNEKLFF. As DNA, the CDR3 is TGTGCCAGCTCGTCAGGGATCGGAACTAATGAAAAACTGTTTTTT.